Each of the 23 T cell receptor beta chains below was sequenced from the same sample in a study of blood T cell repertoires in COVID-19. Measured with immunoSEQ multiplex PCR; TCRdb has only the in-frame clones, and not every one. Altogether a few hundred thousand clones are present, approximately 91% being singletons, with the ten largest covering 1.4% to 1.5%. Sequenced material: PBMCs or T cells enriched from blood (not recorded which). The source is a woman aged 18-29 years who had been exposed to COVID-19.

As regards this clone: The sample has other DNA sequences that encode this CDR3 too. The CDR3: CASSQVGTSGSYEQYF. In nucleotides, the CDR3 is TGCGCCAGCAGCCAAGTAGGGACTAGCGGGAGTTACGAGCAGTACTTC. The V and J genes are TRBV4-1 and TRBJ2-7; 14 positions agree with TRBD2. CDR1 is MGHRA, CDR2 YSYEKL, per germline. Trimming took 1 base from V and 4 from J; bases not matched to a gene: 3. The CDR3 loop spans 16 amino acids.

In regard to this clone: Germline is not matched at one junction end, which may reflect a read error. The chain joins TRBV11-2 to TRBJ2-7; D call uncertain. This CDR3 comprises 13 residues. CDR1 is SGHAT, CDR2 FQNNGV, per germline. The CDR3 nucleotides read TGTGCCAGCTCCTCTGACGGAGAGGTTAAGCAGAACTTC. Amino acids: CASSSDGEVKQNF.

This sequence joins TRBV7-2 and TRBJ1-1, with D unclear. The CDR3 is 14 amino acids. Germline CDR1 and CDR2: SGHTA and FQGNSA. The germline V and J ends were trimmed by 7 bases and 4 bases, with 16 bases remaining between them. The CDR3 spells CASTYLPRGTEAFF. The CDR3 DNA sequence: TGTGCCAGCACCTACCTGCCGCGGGGCACTGAAGCTTTCTTT.

With respect to this clone: Other DNA sequences in this specimen translate into the identical CDR3. This chain connects TRBV18 to TRBJ2-5; 10 positions match TRBD2. V dropped 3 bases and J dropped 1; count of bases not matched to a gene: 5. CDR3 length equals 16 residues. Germline V lookup: CDR1 KGHSH, CDR2 LQKENI. The CDR3 DNA is TGTGCCAGCTCACCCCAAGCGGGAGGGCCCCAAGAGACCCAGTACTTC. This translates into CASSPQAGGPQETQYF.

This clone was recorded only once. The chain employs TRBV12-3 or TRBV12-4 and TRBJ1-1; perhaps TRBD1 as D (5 bases). V was shortened by 1 base and J by 11 bases, with 11 bases between the two germline ends. The CDR3 contains 12 residues. The CDR3 loop is CASSLGVTAAFF. Written as DNA, the CDR3 is TGTGCCAGCAGTTTAGGTGTGACAGCGGCTTTCTTT.

The count of this clone is one. In nucleotides, the CDR3 is TGTGCCAGCAGTTTATTCGACAGGGCAGGCCAAGAGACCCAGTACTTC. Translated: CASSLFDRAGQETQYF. The chain joins TRBV28 to TRBJ2-5; 7 nucleotides agree with TRBD1. CDR1 is MDHEN and CDR2 is SYDVKM in the germline V gene. V was pared by 1 base and J by 1 base, with 6 bases of the junction left unmatched. CDR3 size: 16 residues.

The V call is TRBV7-9, the J call TRBJ2-7; TRBD1 agrees at 10 bases. With V trimmed by 1 base and J by 5 bases, 5 bases remained unmatched. Per the germline V gene, CDR1 is SEHNR and CDR2 is FQNEAQ (reference sequence). The CDR3 consists of 15 residues. CDR3: CASSLGTGGLNEQYF. CDR3 sequence (DNA): TGTGCCAGCAGCTTAGGGACAGGGGGTTTAAACGAGCAGTACTTC.

The CDR3 sequence is CASSVESSYNEQFF. The DNA for the CDR3 is TGTGCCAGCAGCGTAGAGAGCTCCTACAATGAGCAGTTCTTC. The J gene is TRBJ2-1, the V gene TRBV9; no clear D gene. Looked up from germline, CDR1 is SGDLS and CDR2 is YYNGEE. V lost 0 bases and J 0 bases, leaving 4 bases between the germline ends. The CDR3 covers 14 residues.

The chain combines TRBV19 with TRBJ2-1; TRBD2 aligns across 7 bases. With 3 bases clipped from V and 2 bases from J, the junction kept 4 bases outside the gene matches. The germline V gene encodes CDR1 LNHDA and CDR2 SQIVND (reference sequence). The CDR3 covers 15 residues. CDR3 coding DNA: TGTGCCAGTAGTATGTCAGCGGGACCCTACAATGAGCAGTTCTTC. This gives the protein CASSMSAGPYNEQFF. Full variable domain (rest looked up from reference TRBV19 and TRBJ2-1): DGGITQSPKYLFRKEGQNVTLSCEQNLNHDAMYWYRQDPGQGLRLIYYSQIVNDFQKGDIAEGYSVSREKKESFPLTVTSAQKNPTAFYLCASSMSAGPYNEQFFGPGTRLTVL.

V and J are TRBV7-3 and TRBJ1-1; D gene uncertain. Trimming removed 5 bases from V and 3 bases from J, with 10 bases in between. The CDR3 contains 13 residues. CDR1 SGHTA and CDR2 FQGTGA come from the germline V gene. CDR3 sequence: CASSHSTDTEAFF. CDR3 coding DNA: TGTGCCAGCAGCCACTCCACGGACACTGAAGCTTTCTTT.

V usage is TRBV5-1 and J usage is TRBJ2-5, with TRBD2 matching over 11 bases. With V trimmed by 4 bases and J by 5 bases, 7 bases remained unmatched. There are 15 residues in the CDR3. Germline V gene sequence: CDR1 SGHRS, CDR2 YFSETQ. Here the CDR3 reads CASSLGLADGETQYF. CDR3 bases: TGCGCCAGCAGCCTGGGACTAGCGGACGGGGAGACCCAGTACTTC.

This rearrangement joins TRBV7-9 to TRBJ2-6; D is perhaps TRBD2 (6 bases). The CDR3 runs to 16 residues. V was pared by 5 bases and J by 3 bases, with 14 bases between. Germline CDR1 and CDR2: SEHNR and FQNEAQ (reference sequence). CDR3 DNA: TGTGCCAGCAGCCCGCCGCCGGGAGTTGGGGCCAACGTCCTGACTTTC. This codes for CASSPPPGVGANVLTF.

This clone was seen only a few times. This specimen includes other DNA sequences encoding the same CDR3. The chain joins TRBV4-3 to TRBJ1-2; 7 bases line up with TRBD1. The CDR3 spans 14 residues. V trimming: 1 base; J trimming: 4 bases; junction bases outside the gene matches: 3. Germline V gene sequence: CDR1 LGHNA, CDR2 YSLEER. CDR3 in amino acids: CASSQGQGVYGYTF. The DNA of the CDR3 is TGCGCCAGCAGCCAAGGGCAGGGGGTCTATGGCTACACCTTC.

CDR3 sequence (DNA): TGTGCCAGCAGTCATAGGTCACACGAAGGGGGCACTCAGCCCCAGCATTTT. Translated: CASSHRSHEGGTQPQHF. The V and J genes are TRBV6-2 or TRBV6-3 and TRBJ1-5, with 7 bases lining up with TRBD1. The CDR3 runs to 17 residues. The trim removed 5 bases at V and 6 bases at J, leaving 16 bases unmatched. The germline gives CDR1 MNHEY, CDR2 SVGEGT.

This clone was detected ten times or more. V usage is TRBV5-1 and J usage is TRBJ1-1, with D uncertain. CDR3 length equals 14 residues. Germline CDR1 is SGHRS and CDR2 is YFSETQ. V was shortened by 1 base and J by 1 base, with 8 bases between the two germline ends. In nucleotides, the CDR3 is TGCGCCAGCAGCTTGCGGCCAGGGAACACTGAAGCTTTCTTT. It translates to CASSLRPGNTEAFF.

The rearrangement joins TRBV4-3 to TRBJ2-6; tentatively, D is TRBD1 (5 bases). V lost 4 bases to trimming and J lost 2 bases, with 12 bases between them. The CDR3 covers 16 residues. Germline V CDR1 and CDR2: LGHNA, YSLEER. CDR3 amino acids: CASSPQGGAGANVLTF. CDR3 DNA sequence: TGCGCCAGCAGCCCCCAGGGCGGTGCTGGGGCCAACGTCCTGACTTTC.

The chain carries TRBV27 and TRBJ1-2, with 7 positions matching TRBD1. Looked up from germline, CDR1 is MNHEY and CDR2 is SMNVEV (reference sequence). This CDR3 spans 13 amino acids. Trimming at V came to 8 bases and at J to 12 bases, leaving 15 bases not matched to a gene. The CDR3 protein is CASRRTGGKGDTF. CDR3 nucleotide sequence: TGTGCCAGCCGACGGACAGGTGGAAAAGGGGACACCTTC.

This chain connects TRBV3-1 (or the pseudogene TRBV3-2) to TRBJ1-5; D is perhaps TRBD1 (5 bases). Germline values: CDR1 LGHDT, CDR2 YNNKEL (reference sequence). The CDR3 consists of 15 residues. Trimming stripped 1 base from V and 2 bases from J, with 9 bases between. CDR3 bases: TGTGCCAGCAGCCAAGGCAGGGCTGGCAATCAGCCCCAGCATTTT. It translates to CASSQGRAGNQPQHF.

The chain recombines TRBV3-1 (or the pseudogene TRBV3-2) with TRBJ2-7; D is undetermined. Trimming took off 4 bases at V and 3 bases at J, with 10 bases between the two ends. Germline assignment: CDR1 LGHDT and CDR2 YNNKEL (reference sequence). CDR3 length: 13 residues. DNA for the CDR3: TGTGCCAGCAGCCTCATGCCCAGCTACGAGCAGTACTTC. Encoded protein: CASSLMPSYEQYF.

The chain uses TRBV1 and TRBJ2-3; no DNA check was done on the table's D call, TRBD2. TRBV1 is tagged as a pseudogene. The CDR3 spans 16 residues. DNA of the CDR3: TGCACCAGCAGCCAAGCTGTATCGGGAGAGACAGATACGCAGTATTTT. It is translated as CTSSQAVSGETDTQYF.

This clone was seen only a few times. The CDR3 bases are TGTGCCAGCAGCTTAGATTGGGGCCATTACAATGAGCAGTTCTTC. Amino acid sequence: CASSLDWGHYNEQFF. The chain carries TRBV7-8 and TRBJ2-1; D might be TRBD1 (5 bases). Trimming cost V 1 base and J 4 bases, with 11 bases left between them. CDR1 and CDR2 (germline): SGHVS, FQNEAQ. This CDR3 is built from 15 residues.

This chain links TRBV14 with TRBJ2-2; TRBD2 matches at 10 bases. With 4 bases clipped from V and 6 bases from J, the junction kept 5 bases outside the gene matches. The CDR3 contains 15 residues. The germline gives CDR1 SGHDN, CDR2 FVKESK. The CDR3 coding sequence is TGTGCCAGCAGCCCCCTAGCGGGAGACTCCGGGGAGCTGTTTTTT. Translated, it gives CASSPLAGDSGELFF.

This clone was seen only once. The V and J genes are TRBV7-2 and TRBJ2-1; possibly TRBD2 for D (7 bases). The CDR3 totals 17 residues. With 5 bases removed from V and 14 bases from J, the gap between germline ends came to 31 bases. CDR1 and CDR2 from the germline V gene are SGHTA and FQGNSA. The CDR3 region is CASSGSSTGGPRVFEFF. The CDR3 DNA reads as TGTGCCAGCAGCGGCTCGTCGACGGGGGGCCCACGAGTGTTTGAGTTCTTC.